These T cell receptor beta chains were read from a single sample in a study of blood T cell repertoires in COVID-19. TCRdb keeps only in-frame clones here, not all; method: immunoSEQ multiplex PCR. Among some 220,000 clones listed, about 83% were seen once. What was sequenced was peripheral blood. The receptors shown here come from a human donor in a cohort sampled during active COVID-19. Both conserved end residues are part of each CDR3. A D gene is named only where the DNA matches it firmly. Some rows have no size entry. The others give once, few or many, or a class for an expanded clone.

cdr3_aa: CASSQDSPGGRLSSYNSPLHF
cdr3_nt: TGCGCCAGCAGCCAAGATTCCCCAGGGGGCCGACTTAGCTCCTATAATTCACCCCTCCACTTT
d_call: TRBD1
j_call: TRBJ1-6
cdr3_length: 21
clone_size: NA
v_call: TRBV4-1

cdr3_aa: CAWSRENQPQHF
cdr3_nt: TGTGCCTGGAGTAGGGAGAATCAGCCCCAGCATTTT
d_call: NA
j_call: TRBJ1-5
cdr3_length: 12
clone_size: NA
v_call: TRBV30

cdr3_aa: CASSLGPGQGGNEQFF
cdr3_nt: TGTGCCAGCAGCTTAGGACCGGGACAGGGGGGAAATGAGCAGTTCTTC
d_call: TRBD1
j_call: TRBJ2-1
cdr3_length: 16
clone_size: NA
v_call: TRBV5-6

cdr3_aa: CASSSGQGAETQYF
cdr3_nt: TGCGCCAGCAGCAGCGGACAGGGGGCGGAGACCCAGTACTTC
d_call: TRBD1
j_call: TRBJ2-5
cdr3_length: 14
clone_size: NA
v_call: TRBV5-1

cdr3_aa: CASSFIGGVAGGSSYEQYF
cdr3_nt: TGTGCCAGCAGTTTTATTGGTGGCGTAGCGGGCGGCAGCTCCTACGAGCAGTACTTC
d_call: TRBD2
j_call: TRBJ2-7
cdr3_length: 19
clone_size: NA
v_call: TRBV28

cdr3_aa: CASSLEVAGVSHEQYF
cdr3_nt: TGTGCCAGCAGCTTAGAGGTAGCGGGAGTCTCCCACGAGCAGTACTTC
d_call: TRBD2
j_call: TRBJ2-7
cdr3_length: 16
clone_size: NA
v_call: TRBV7-2

cdr3_aa: CASSLMQGGGEQYF
cdr3_nt: TGCGCCAGCAGCTTGATGCAGGGCGGCGGCGAGCAGTACTTC
d_call: NA
j_call: TRBJ2-7
cdr3_length: 14
clone_size: NA
v_call: TRBV5-1

cdr3_aa: CSVAGTSEKYNEQFF
cdr3_nt: TGCAGCGTCGCCGGGACTAGCGAAAAATACAATGAGCAGTTCTTC
d_call: TRBD2
j_call: TRBJ2-1
cdr3_length: 15
clone_size: NA
v_call: TRBV29-1

cdr3_aa: CATGGLHQPQHF
cdr3_nt: TGTGCCACCGGGGGGCTACATCAGCCCCAGCATTTT
d_call: NA
j_call: TRBJ1-5
cdr3_length: 12
clone_size: NA
v_call: TRBV19

cdr3_aa: CAISDSRGGGTDTQYF
cdr3_nt: TGTGCCATCAGTGACTCGAGGGGCGGGGGAACAGATACGCAGTATTTT
d_call: TRBD2
j_call: TRBJ2-3
cdr3_length: 16
clone_size: NA
v_call: TRBV10-3

cdr3_aa: CASSQDLSPRLAASTDTQYF
cdr3_nt: TGCGCCAGCAGCCAAGATCTCAGCCCCCGACTAGCGGCCAGCACAGATACGCAGTATTTT
d_call: TRBD2
j_call: TRBJ2-3
cdr3_length: 20
clone_size: NA
v_call: TRBV4-1

cdr3_aa: CASSQDPTGGNNEQFF
cdr3_nt: TGCGCCAGCAGCCAAGACCCGACAGGGGGGAACAATGAGCAGTTCTTC
d_call: TRBD1
j_call: TRBJ2-1
cdr3_length: 16
clone_size: NA
v_call: TRBV4-1

cdr3_aa: CASSLRASDPYEQYF
cdr3_nt: TGTGCCAGCAGTTTAAGGGCTAGCGACCCCTACGAGCAGTACTTC
d_call: NA
j_call: TRBJ2-7
cdr3_length: 15
clone_size: NA
v_call: TRBV27

cdr3_aa: CASSPLGATTDTQYF
cdr3_nt: TGTGCCAGCAGCCCCCTCGGAGCAACTACAGATACGCAGTATTTT
d_call: NA
j_call: TRBJ2-3
cdr3_length: 15
clone_size: NA
v_call: TRBV7-8

cdr3_aa: CASSQVDRNTEAFF
cdr3_nt: TGTGCCAGCAGCCAAGTAGACAGGAACACTGAAGCTTTCTTT
d_call: NA
j_call: TRBJ1-1
cdr3_length: 14
clone_size: NA
v_call: TRBV3-1/TRBV3-2

cdr3_aa: CASSLEGRDQPQHF
cdr3_nt: TGTGCCAGCAGCTTGGAGGGAAGGGATCAGCCCCAGCATTTT
d_call: NA
j_call: TRBJ1-5
cdr3_length: 14
clone_size: NA
v_call: TRBV11-2

cdr3_aa: CASSTGKVGNQPQHF
cdr3_nt: TGTGCCAGTAGTACAGGGAAGGTTGGCAATCAGCCCCAGCATTTT
d_call: NA
j_call: TRBJ1-5
cdr3_length: 15
clone_size: NA
v_call: TRBV19

cdr3_aa: CASSTWWGGGQPQHF
cdr3_nt: TGTGCCAGTAGCACCTGGTGGGGTGGCGGGCAGCCCCAGCATTTT
d_call: NA
j_call: TRBJ1-5
cdr3_length: 15
clone_size: NA
v_call: TRBV19

cdr3_aa: CASSLATGSYNEQFF
cdr3_nt: TGTGCCAGCAGCTTAGCGACGGGCTCCTACAATGAGCAGTTCTTC
d_call: NA
j_call: TRBJ2-1
cdr3_length: 15
clone_size: NA
v_call: TRBV7-2

cdr3_aa: CASSFEGRGSHEQFF
cdr3_nt: TGTGCCAGCAGCTTCGAGGGCAGGGGGTCTCATGAGCAGTTCTTC
d_call: TRBD1
j_call: TRBJ2-1
cdr3_length: 15
clone_size: once
v_call: TRBV5-4

cdr3_aa: CSASGAGVGEQFF
cdr3_nt: TGCAGTGCTAGTGGCGCAGGGGTCGGTGAGCAGTTCTTC
d_call: NA
j_call: TRBJ2-1
cdr3_length: 13
clone_size: once
v_call: TRBV20-1

cdr3_aa: CASSPTTGIGAEAFF
cdr3_nt: TGCGCCAGCAGCCCCACAACGGGGATAGGCGCTGAAGCTTTCTTT
d_call: NA
j_call: TRBJ1-1
cdr3_length: 15
clone_size: NA
v_call: TRBV4-1

cdr3_aa: CSAILKETQYF
cdr3_nt: TGCAGTGCTATACTCAAGGAGACCCAGTACTTC
d_call: NA
j_call: TRBJ2-5
cdr3_length: 11
clone_size: NA
v_call: TRBV20-1

cdr3_aa: CASSYTRTFTAFF
cdr3_nt: TGTGCCAGCAGTTACACCAGGACATTTACAGCTTTCTTT
d_call: NA
j_call: TRBJ1-1
cdr3_length: 13
clone_size: NA
v_call: TRBV6-2/TRBV6-3

cdr3_aa: CASSYSLGGNTGELFF
cdr3_nt: TGTGCCAGCAGTTACTCTCTAGGGGGCAACACCGGGGAGCTGTTTTTT
d_call: TRBD1
j_call: TRBJ2-2
cdr3_length: 16
clone_size: NA
v_call: TRBV6-5

cdr3_aa: CASRRTGDYGYTF
cdr3_nt: TGTGCCAGCAGGCGGACAGGGGATTACGGCTACACCTTC
d_call: TRBD1
j_call: TRBJ1-2
cdr3_length: 13
clone_size: NA
v_call: TRBV27

cdr3_aa: CASRGGTGDGEQYF
cdr3_nt: TGCGCCAGCAGGGGAGGGACAGGGGATGGCGAGCAGTACTTC
d_call: TRBD1
j_call: TRBJ2-7
cdr3_length: 14
clone_size: NA
v_call: TRBV5-1

cdr3_aa: CASSLTGLAGFLYF
cdr3_nt: TGTGCCAGCAGCTTGACCGGACTAGCGGGGTTTTTGTATTTT
d_call: TRBD2
j_call: TRBJ2-3
cdr3_length: 14
clone_size: NA
v_call: TRBV7-6

cdr3_aa: CASSSMKGSTDTQYF
cdr3_nt: TGTGCCAGCAGCTCGATGAAGGGGAGCACAGATACGCAGTATTTT
d_call: NA
j_call: TRBJ2-3
cdr3_length: 15
clone_size: NA
v_call: TRBV7-9

cdr3_aa: CASSQDWRVDYGYTF
cdr3_nt: TGTGCCAGCAGCCAAGATTGGAGGGTGGACTATGGCTACACCTTC
d_call: NA
j_call: TRBJ1-2
cdr3_length: 15
clone_size: NA
v_call: TRBV3-1/TRBV3-2

cdr3_aa: CATSDPGTGIGELFF
cdr3_nt: TGTGCCACCAGTGATCCCGGGACAGGGATCGGGGAGCTGTTTTTT
d_call: TRBD1
j_call: TRBJ2-2
cdr3_length: 15
clone_size: NA
v_call: TRBV24-1

cdr3_aa: CASQPSGNTDTQYF
cdr3_nt: TGTGCCAGCCAGCCTAGCGGGAACACAGATACGCAGTATTTT
d_call: TRBD2
j_call: TRBJ2-3
cdr3_length: 14
clone_size: NA
v_call: TRBV28

cdr3_aa: CASSAPGGPPRAAFF
cdr3_nt: TGTGCCAGTAGTGCTCCAGGGGGACCTCCCAGGGCAGCTTTCTTT
d_call: TRBD1
j_call: TRBJ1-1
cdr3_length: 15
clone_size: NA
v_call: TRBV19

cdr3_aa: CASSQGPYGNTEAFF
cdr3_nt: TGTGCCAGCAGCCAAGGTCCGTACGGGAACACTGAAGCTTTCTTT
d_call: NA
j_call: TRBJ1-1
cdr3_length: 15
clone_size: NA
v_call: TRBV3-1/TRBV3-2

cdr3_aa: CASSTGTKETQYF
cdr3_nt: TGTGCCAGTAGTACTGGGACTAAAGAGACCCAGTACTTC
d_call: TRBD2
j_call: TRBJ2-5
cdr3_length: 13
clone_size: NA
v_call: TRBV19

cdr3_aa: CASSQDGTGEVDEQFF
cdr3_nt: TGTGCCAGCAGCCAAGATGGGACAGGGGAGGTCGATGAGCAGTTCTTC
d_call: TRBD1
j_call: TRBJ2-1
cdr3_length: 16
clone_size: NA
v_call: TRBV3-1/TRBV3-2

cdr3_aa: CASSQDGRQGWTDTQYF
cdr3_nt: TGCGCCAGCAGCCAAGACGGGCGGCAGGGCTGGACAGATACGCAGTATTTT
d_call: NA
j_call: TRBJ2-3
cdr3_length: 17
clone_size: NA
v_call: TRBV4-1

cdr3_aa: CASSQDASGRETQYF
cdr3_nt: TGTGCCAGCAGCCAAGATGCGTCGGGGAGAGAGACCCAGTACTTC
d_call: NA
j_call: TRBJ2-5
cdr3_length: 15
clone_size: NA
v_call: TRBV4-2

cdr3_aa: CASSSGQGFNEQYF
cdr3_nt: TGTGCCAGCAGCTCGGGACAGGGCTTTAACGAGCAGTACTTC
d_call: TRBD1
j_call: TRBJ2-7
cdr3_length: 14
clone_size: NA
v_call: TRBV5-4

cdr3_aa: CARSLGGGGNTQETQYF
cdr3_nt: TGCGCCCGCAGCTTGGGGGGCGGGGGAAATACCCAAGAGACCCAGTACTTC
d_call: NA
j_call: TRBJ2-5
cdr3_length: 17
clone_size: NA
v_call: TRBV5-1